This T cell receptor (beta chain) was found in a study of cytomegalovirus exposure and HLA in healthy donors. Background on the study: Of a few hundred genotyped donors, approximately 84% clustered with self-reported Caucasian donors. Regarding the study as a whole: Many donors shared some public TCRs, even though most TCR sequences were rare.

PCR amplification relied on 60 Vbeta primers (plus 13 Jbeta primers). Per the study methods: A follow-up analysis tallied 73 million or so unique TCR beta chains, roughly 11 million shared. The method was immunoSEQ multiplex PCR; TCRdb's version includes in-frame clones alone and lacks a portion of them. D and trimming were read from the DNA, whereas the V and J calls and clone size are those reported in that table. The sample lists over 150,000 clones, approximately 71% occurring once. Germline-derived CDR1 and CDR2 are SGHTS and YDEGEE. The CDR3 runs 17 residues. Details on this clone: Its cognate antigen is unknown.

The receptor comes from a young woman in good health and CMV-seropositive. This chain links TRBV5-8 with TRBJ2-5, with TRBD2 matching 11 bases. The J call may not be correct, given that the DNA end is closer to TRBJ2-7. The sequencing sample was made of PBMCs. The DNA of the CDR3 is TGTGCCAGCAGCCCTTTAGGAATAACTAGCGGGAGTTACGAGCAGTACTTC. It specifies CASSPLGITSGSYEQYF.